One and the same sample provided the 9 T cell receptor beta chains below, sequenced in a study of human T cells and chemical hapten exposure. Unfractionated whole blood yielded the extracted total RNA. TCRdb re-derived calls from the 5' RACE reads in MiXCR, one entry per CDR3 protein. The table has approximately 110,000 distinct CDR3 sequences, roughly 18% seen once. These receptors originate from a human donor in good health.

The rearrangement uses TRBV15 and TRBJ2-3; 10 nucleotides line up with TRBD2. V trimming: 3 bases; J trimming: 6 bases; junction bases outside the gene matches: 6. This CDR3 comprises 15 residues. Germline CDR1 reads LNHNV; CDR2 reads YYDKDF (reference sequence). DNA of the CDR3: TGTGCCACCAGCAGTCGAGCGGGAGGGCTTGATACGCAGTATTTT. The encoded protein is CATSSRAGGLDTQYF.

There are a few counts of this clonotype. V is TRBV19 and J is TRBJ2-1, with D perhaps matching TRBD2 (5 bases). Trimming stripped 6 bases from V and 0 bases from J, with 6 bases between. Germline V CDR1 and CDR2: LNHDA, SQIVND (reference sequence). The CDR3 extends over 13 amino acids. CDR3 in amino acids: CASSLASYNEQFF. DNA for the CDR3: TGTGCCAGTAGCCTAGCCTCCTACAATGAGCAGTTCTTC.

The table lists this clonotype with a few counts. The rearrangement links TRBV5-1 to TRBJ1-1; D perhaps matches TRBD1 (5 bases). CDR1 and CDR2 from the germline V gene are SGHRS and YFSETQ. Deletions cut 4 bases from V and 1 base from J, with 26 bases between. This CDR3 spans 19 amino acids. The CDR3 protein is CASSAGPGSRGSRNTEAFF. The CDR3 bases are TGCGCCAGCAGCGCGGGACCGGGGAGCCGAGGGTCTAGGAACACTGAAGCTTTCTTT.

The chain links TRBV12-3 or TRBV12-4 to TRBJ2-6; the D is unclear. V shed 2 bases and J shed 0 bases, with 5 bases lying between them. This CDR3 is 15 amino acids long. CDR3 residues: CASSLRSSGANVLTF. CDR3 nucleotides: TGTGCCAGCAGTTTACGGAGCTCTGGGGCCAACGTCCTGACTTTC.

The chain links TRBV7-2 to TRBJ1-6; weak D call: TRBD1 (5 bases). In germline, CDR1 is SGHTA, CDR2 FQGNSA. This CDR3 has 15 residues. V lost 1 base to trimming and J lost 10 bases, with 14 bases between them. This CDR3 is CASSLGGGVGSPLHF. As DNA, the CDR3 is TGTGCCAGCAGCTTAGGGGGAGGGGTAGGGTCACCCCTCCACTTT.

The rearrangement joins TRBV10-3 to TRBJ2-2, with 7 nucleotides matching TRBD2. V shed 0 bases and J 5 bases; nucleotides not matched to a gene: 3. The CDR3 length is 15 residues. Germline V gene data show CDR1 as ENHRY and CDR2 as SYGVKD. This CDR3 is CAISESGGSTGELFF. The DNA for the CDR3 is TGTGCCATCAGTGAGTCCGGGGGGTCAACCGGGGAGCTGTTTTTT.

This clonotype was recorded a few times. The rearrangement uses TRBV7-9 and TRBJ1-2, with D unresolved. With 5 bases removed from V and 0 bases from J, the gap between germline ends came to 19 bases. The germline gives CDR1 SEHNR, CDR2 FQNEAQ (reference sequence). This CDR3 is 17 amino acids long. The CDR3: CASSTSPGRRSNYGYTF. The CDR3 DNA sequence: TGTGCCAGCAGCACTAGCCCCGGCCGCAGATCTAACTATGGCTACACCTTC. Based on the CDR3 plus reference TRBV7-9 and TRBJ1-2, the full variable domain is DTGVSQNPRHKITKRGQNVTFRCDPISEHNRLYWYRQTLGQGPEFLTYFQNEAQLEKSRLLSDRFSAERPKGSFSTLEIQRTEQGDSAMYLCASSTSPGRRSNYGYTFGSGTRLTVV.

The CDR3 here is CSARDLAGTDTQYF. In nucleotides, the CDR3 is TGCAGTGCTAGAGATCTAGCGGGCACAGATACGCAGTATTTT. This chain connects TRBV20-1 to TRBJ2-3, with TRBD2 identical over 7 bases. The CDR3 is 14 residues long. Trimming at V came to 0 bases and at J to 1 base, leaving 1 base not matched to a gene. Germline values: CDR1 DFQATT, CDR2 SNEGSKA (reference sequence).

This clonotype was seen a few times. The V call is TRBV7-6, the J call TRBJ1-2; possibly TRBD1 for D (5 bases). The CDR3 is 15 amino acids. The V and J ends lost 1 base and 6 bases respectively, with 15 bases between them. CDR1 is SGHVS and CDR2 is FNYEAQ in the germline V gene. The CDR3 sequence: CASSLEQGGLDGYTF. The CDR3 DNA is TGTGCCAGCAGCTTAGAGCAGGGTGGCCTCGATGGCTACACCTTC.